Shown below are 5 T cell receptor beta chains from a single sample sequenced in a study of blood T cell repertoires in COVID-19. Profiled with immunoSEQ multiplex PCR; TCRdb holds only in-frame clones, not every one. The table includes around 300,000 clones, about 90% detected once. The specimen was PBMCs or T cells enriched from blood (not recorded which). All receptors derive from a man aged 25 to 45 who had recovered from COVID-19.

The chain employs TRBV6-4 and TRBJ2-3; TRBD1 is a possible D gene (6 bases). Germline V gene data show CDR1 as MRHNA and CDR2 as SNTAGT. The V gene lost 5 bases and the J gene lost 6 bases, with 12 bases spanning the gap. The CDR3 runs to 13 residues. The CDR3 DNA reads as TGTGCCAGCAGTAACAGGGCTGGGGATACGCAGTATTTT. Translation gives CASSNRAGDTQYF.

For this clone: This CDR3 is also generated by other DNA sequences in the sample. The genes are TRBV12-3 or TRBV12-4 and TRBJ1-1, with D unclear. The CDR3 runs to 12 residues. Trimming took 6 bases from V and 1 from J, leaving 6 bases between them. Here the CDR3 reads CASSPGNTEAFF. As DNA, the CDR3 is TGTGCCAGCAGCCCAGGGAACACTGAAGCTTTCTTT.

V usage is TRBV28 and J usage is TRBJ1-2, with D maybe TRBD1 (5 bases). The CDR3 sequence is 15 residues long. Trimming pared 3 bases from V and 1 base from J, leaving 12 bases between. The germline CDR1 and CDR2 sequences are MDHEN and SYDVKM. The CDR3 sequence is CASSFLGGNNYGYTF. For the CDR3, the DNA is TGTGCCAGCAGTTTTCTGGGGGGAAATAACTATGGCTACACCTTC.

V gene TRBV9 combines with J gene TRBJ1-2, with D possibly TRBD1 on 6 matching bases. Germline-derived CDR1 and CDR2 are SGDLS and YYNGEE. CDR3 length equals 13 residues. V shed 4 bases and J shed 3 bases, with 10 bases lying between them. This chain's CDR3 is CASSSAGDYGYTF. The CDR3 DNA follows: TGTGCCAGCAGCTCAGCAGGGGACTATGGCTACACCTTC.

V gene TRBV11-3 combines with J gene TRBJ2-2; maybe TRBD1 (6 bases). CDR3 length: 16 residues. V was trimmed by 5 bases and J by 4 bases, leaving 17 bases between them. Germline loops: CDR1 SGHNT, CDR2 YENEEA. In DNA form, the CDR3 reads TGTGCCAGCAGCCCCCCAGGGAAAGGGGGCACCGGGGAGCTGTTTTTT. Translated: CASSPPGKGGTGELFF. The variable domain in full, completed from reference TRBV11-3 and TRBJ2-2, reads EAGVVQSPRYKIIEKKQPVAFWCNPISGHNTLYWYLQNLGQGPELLIRYENEEAVDDSQLPKDRFSAERLKGVDSTLKIQPAELGDSAVYLCASSPPGKGGTGELFFGEGSRLTVL.